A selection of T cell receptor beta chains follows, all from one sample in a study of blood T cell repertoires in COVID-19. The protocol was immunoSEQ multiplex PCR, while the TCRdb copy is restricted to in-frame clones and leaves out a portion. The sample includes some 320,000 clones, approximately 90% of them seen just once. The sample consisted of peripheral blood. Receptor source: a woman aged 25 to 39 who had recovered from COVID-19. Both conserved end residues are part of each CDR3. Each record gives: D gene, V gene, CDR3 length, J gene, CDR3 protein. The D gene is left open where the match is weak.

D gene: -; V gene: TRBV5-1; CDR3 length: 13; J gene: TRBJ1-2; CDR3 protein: CASSLDPGPGYTF
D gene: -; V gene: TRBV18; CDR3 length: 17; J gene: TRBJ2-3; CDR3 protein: CASSPAGTSISTDTQYF
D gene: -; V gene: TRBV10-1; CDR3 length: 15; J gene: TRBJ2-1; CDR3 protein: CASSDGGLRASEQFF
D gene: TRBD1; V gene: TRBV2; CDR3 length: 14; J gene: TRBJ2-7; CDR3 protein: CASSEFRTGGEQYF
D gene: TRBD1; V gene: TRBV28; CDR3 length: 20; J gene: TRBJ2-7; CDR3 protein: CASRSYAGQGGPLRPYEQYF
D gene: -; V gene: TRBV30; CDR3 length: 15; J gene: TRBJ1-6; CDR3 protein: CACPGGAGRNSPLHF
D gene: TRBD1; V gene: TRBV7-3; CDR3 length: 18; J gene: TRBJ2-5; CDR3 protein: CASSFFLWWTGLKETQYF
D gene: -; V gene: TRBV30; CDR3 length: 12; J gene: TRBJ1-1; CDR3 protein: CAWSVPGAEAFF
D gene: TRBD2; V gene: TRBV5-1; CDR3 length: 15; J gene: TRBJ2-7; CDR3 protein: CASSISGGAAYEQYF
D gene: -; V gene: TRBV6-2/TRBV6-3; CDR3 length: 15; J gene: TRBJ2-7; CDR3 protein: CASSGPLARPDEQYF
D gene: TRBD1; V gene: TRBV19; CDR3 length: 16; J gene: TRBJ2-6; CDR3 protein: CASSGTGASGANVLTF
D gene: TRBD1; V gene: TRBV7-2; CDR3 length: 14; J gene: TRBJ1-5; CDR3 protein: CASRRDREGQPQHF
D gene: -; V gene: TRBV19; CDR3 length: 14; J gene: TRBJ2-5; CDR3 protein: CASKPRTGHEAQYF
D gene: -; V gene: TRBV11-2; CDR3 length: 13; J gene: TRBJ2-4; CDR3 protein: CASSLGQGNIQYF
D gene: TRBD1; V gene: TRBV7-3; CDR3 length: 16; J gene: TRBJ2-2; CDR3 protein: CASSPHRGPNTGELFF
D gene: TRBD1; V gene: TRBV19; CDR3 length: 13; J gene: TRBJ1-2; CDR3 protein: CASSTQGDYGYTF
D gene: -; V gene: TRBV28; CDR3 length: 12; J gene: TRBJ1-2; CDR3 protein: CASSLPGDGYTF
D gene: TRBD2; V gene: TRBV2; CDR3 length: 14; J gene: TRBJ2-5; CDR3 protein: CASSLAGGQETQYF
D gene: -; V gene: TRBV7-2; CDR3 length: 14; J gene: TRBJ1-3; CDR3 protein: CASSLVPGGNTIYF
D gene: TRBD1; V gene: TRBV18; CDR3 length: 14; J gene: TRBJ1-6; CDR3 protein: CASSPPGTVKHLHF
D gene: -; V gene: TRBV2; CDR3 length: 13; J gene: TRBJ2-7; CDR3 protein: CASSDWSSYEQYF
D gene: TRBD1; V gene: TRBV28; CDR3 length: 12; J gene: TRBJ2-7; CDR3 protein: CASRPGTGREYF
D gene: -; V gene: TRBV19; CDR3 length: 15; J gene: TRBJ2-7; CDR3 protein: CASSIGDRFPYEQYF
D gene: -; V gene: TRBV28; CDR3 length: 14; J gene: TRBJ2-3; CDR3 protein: CASNIPWSTDTQYF
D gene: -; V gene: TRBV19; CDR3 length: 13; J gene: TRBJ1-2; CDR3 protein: CASKRTVGYGYTF
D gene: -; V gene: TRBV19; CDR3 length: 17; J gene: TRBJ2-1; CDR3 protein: CASRRWGSQGRDHEQFF
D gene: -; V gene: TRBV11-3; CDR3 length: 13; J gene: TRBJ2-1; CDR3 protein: CASSLLGGNEQFF
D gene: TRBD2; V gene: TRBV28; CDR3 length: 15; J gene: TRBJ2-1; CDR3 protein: CASSPSGSSYNEQFF
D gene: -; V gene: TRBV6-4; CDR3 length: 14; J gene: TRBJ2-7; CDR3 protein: CASSEAWLAYEQYF
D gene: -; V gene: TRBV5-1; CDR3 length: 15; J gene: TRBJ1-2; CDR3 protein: CASSSVRGGGYGYTF
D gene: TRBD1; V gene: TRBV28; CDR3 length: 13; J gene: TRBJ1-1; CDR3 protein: CASRPTGGTEAFF
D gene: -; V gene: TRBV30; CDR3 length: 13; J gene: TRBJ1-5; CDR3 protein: CAWSPDSLQPQHF
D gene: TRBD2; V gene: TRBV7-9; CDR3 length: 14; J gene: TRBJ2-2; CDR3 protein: CASSPGTSTGELFF
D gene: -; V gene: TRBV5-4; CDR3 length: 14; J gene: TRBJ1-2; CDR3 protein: CASSLLTQDYGYTF
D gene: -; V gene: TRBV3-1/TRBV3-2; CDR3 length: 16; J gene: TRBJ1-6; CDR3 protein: CASSQETGLYNSPLHF
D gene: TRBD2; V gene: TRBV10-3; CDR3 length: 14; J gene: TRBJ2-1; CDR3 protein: CAIDSGGAYNEQFF
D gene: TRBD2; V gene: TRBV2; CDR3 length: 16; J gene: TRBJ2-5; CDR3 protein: CASSELHRTSQETQYF